The 27 T cell receptor beta chains reported below all come from one sample, sequenced in a study of CD8+ T cells in alopecia areata. The sequencing template was cDNA reverse transcribed from extracted RNA. Data came from immunoSEQ multiplex PCR; TCRdb stores just in-frame clones and leaves some out. The data contain approximately 98,000 clones, approximately 50% of them singletons. The material sequenced was NKG2D-low CD8+ T cells sorted from blood. These receptors originate from a human donor with alopecia areata.

This chain joins TRBV25-1 and TRBJ2-7; 8 bases agree with TRBD2. The germline CDR1 and CDR2 sequences are MGHDK and SYGVNS. This CDR3 has 10 residues. Losses at the gene ends were 8 bases for V and 12 bases for J; bases not matched to a gene: 6. Written as DNA, the CDR3 is TGTGCCAGCGAGCGGGGGAGCCGGTACTTC. It translates to CASERGSRYF.

This clone occurred once. The chain links TRBV27 to TRBJ1-5; D perhaps matches TRBD1 (6 bases). Germline CDR1 is MNHEY and CDR2 is SMNVEV (reference sequence). This CDR3 is built from 14 residues. Trimming removed 2 bases from V and 3 bases from J, with 8 bases in between. The CDR3 sequence: CASSLKGVNQPQHF. In DNA, the CDR3 is TGTGCCAGCAGTTTAAAGGGGGTCAATCAGCCCCAGCATTTT.

This clone was seen a handful of times. The CDR3 loop is CATSRPAPSSGSLGEQFF. The CDR3 nucleotides are TGTGCCACCAGCAGACCCGCCCCTTCTAGCGGGAGTTTAGGTGAGCAGTTCTTC. The V gene is TRBV15, the J gene TRBJ2-1; 10 nucleotides align to TRBD2. With 2 bases clipped from V and 9 bases from J, the junction kept 16 bases outside the gene matches. The germline V gene encodes CDR1 LNHNV and CDR2 YYDKDF (reference sequence). CDR3 length equals 18 residues.

The rearrangement links TRBV7-9 to TRBJ2-1; D gene unclear. Trimming took off 8 bases at V and 0 bases at J, with 14 bases between the two ends. The germline V gene encodes CDR1 SEHNR and CDR2 FQNEAQ (reference sequence). This CDR3 spans 15 amino acids. In DNA, the CDR3 is TGTGCCAGCTCGTCGGGTGCAAGCTCCTACAATGAGCAGTTCTTC. This gives the protein CASSSGASSYNEQFF. Full variable domain (rest looked up from reference TRBV7-9 and TRBJ2-1): DTGVSQNPRHKITKRGQNVTFRCDPISEHNRLYWYRQTLGQGPEFLTYFQNEAQLEKSRLLSDRFSAERPKGSFSTLEIQRTEQGDSAMYLCASSSGASSYNEQFFGPGTRLTVL.

This clone was detected only once. J is TRBJ2-7 and V is TRBV4-1, with 9 positions matching TRBD1. V was clipped by 1 base and J by 7 bases; unmatched bases: 2. Germline V gene sequence: CDR1 MGHRA, CDR2 YSYEKL. This CDR3 is 13 amino acids long. Here the CDR3 reads CASSQGQGGEQYF. The CDR3 DNA sequence: TGCGCCAGCAGCCAAGGACAGGGGGGGGAGCAGTACTTC.

This chain joins TRBV11-2 and TRBJ1-2; D is possibly TRBD1 (6 bases). The CDR3 sequence is 16 residues long. Germline assignment: CDR1 SGHAT and CDR2 FQNNGV. V was cut by 8 bases and J by 2 bases, with 21 bases left in between. CDR3 sequence (DNA): TGTGCCAGCTCAAAAGCGGGACTCGGACAGAACTATGGCTACACCTTC. Protein product: CASSKAGLGQNYGYTF.

The chain combines TRBV7-9 with TRBJ2-7, with D perhaps matching TRBD2 (5 bases). The CDR3 runs to 16 residues. CDR1 and CDR2 (germline): SEHNR, FQNEAQ (reference sequence). V lost 5 bases and J lost 2, with 19 bases in between. CDR3 nucleotides: TGTGCCAGCAGCCCCGCGGCCGGGATAACGACCTACGAGCAGTACTTC. Its protein product is CASSPAAGITTYEQYF.

The V and J genes are TRBV28 and TRBJ2-7; D is uncertain. Trimming took 6 bases from V and 3 from J, leaving 9 bases between them. Germline V gives CDR1 MDHEN, CDR2 SYDVKM. The CDR3 contains 12 residues. CDR3 sequence (DNA): TGTGCCAGCAGCCCGTCGCTCTACGAGCAGTACTTC. Translating it yields CASSPSLYEQYF. Full variable domain (outside the CDR3, taken from reference TRBV28 and TRBJ2-7): DVKVTQSSRYLVKRTGEKVFLECVQDMDHENMFWYRQDPGLGLRLIYFSYDVKMKEKGDIPEGYSVSREKKERFSLILESASTNQTSMYLCASSPSLYEQYFGPGTRLTVT.

This clone was seen more than once but under ten times. The chain couples TRBV27 to TRBJ2-7, with D perhaps matching TRBD1 or TRBD2 (5 bases each). The CDR3 consists of 13 residues. Trimming took off 2 bases at V and 4 bases at J, with 9 bases between the two ends. Germline loops: CDR1 MNHEY, CDR2 SMNVEV (reference sequence). The CDR3 spells CASSLGTLYEQYF. DNA for the CDR3: TGTGCCAGCAGTTTAGGGACCCTTTACGAGCAGTACTTC.

This clone is a singleton in its sample. The chain links TRBV5-6 to TRBJ2-2, with D perhaps TRBD2 (7 bases). Trimming stripped 7 bases from V and 7 bases from J, with 14 bases between. The CDR3 totals 13 residues. CDR1 is SGHDT and CDR2 is YYEEEE in the germline V gene. This CDR3 reads CASPGEGFGELFF. As DNA, the CDR3 is TGTGCCAGCCCAGGGGAGGGATTCGGGGAGCTGTTTTTT. The full variable domain, completed using reference TRBV5-6 and TRBJ2-2, is DAGVTQSPTHLIKTRGQQVTLRCSPKSGHDTVSWYQQALGQGPQFIFQYYEEEERQRGNFPDRFSGHQFPNYSSELNVNALLLGDSALYLCASPGEGFGELFFGEGSRLTVL.

The chain uses TRBV30 and TRBJ2-7; maybe TRBD1 (6 bases). CDR1 and CDR2 (germline): GTSNPN, SVGIG (reference sequence). The CDR3 consists of 16 residues. V lost 8 bases and J lost 3, with 26 bases in between. CDR3 DNA sequence: TGTGCCGGAAGGCCAGGGGATCATGTCGGAGTCTACGAGCAGTACTTC. Translation: CAGRPGDHVGVYEQYF. Filled out from reference TRBV30 and TRBJ2-7, the complete variable domain reads SQTIHQWPATLVQPVGSPLSLECTVEGTSNPNLYWYRQAAGRGLQLLFYSVGIGQISSEVPQNLSASRPQDRQFILSSKKLLLSDSGFYLCAGRPGDHVGVYEQYFGPGTRLTVT.

The DNA of the CDR3 is TGTGCCAGCAGCTTAGTAGGGCTAGTTGGAGAGACCCAGTACTTC. This gives the protein CASSLVGLVGETQYF. This chain uses TRBV11-2 with TRBJ2-5; D not resolved. V was shortened by 1 base and J by 4 bases, with 13 bases between the two germline ends. This CDR3 is 15 amino acids long. The germline gives CDR1 SGHAT, CDR2 FQNNGV.

The chain has TRBV13 and TRBJ2-1, with D hard to call. CDR1 and CDR2 from the germline V gene are PRHDT and FYEKMQ (reference sequence). The V end lost 4 bases, the J end lost 4 bases, and 8 bases lay between the germline ends. The CDR3 spans 13 residues. The CDR3 sequence is CASSSTIYNEQFF. Here the CDR3 DNA reads TGTGCCAGCAGCTCCACGATTTACAATGAGCAGTTCTTC.

The chain joins TRBV28 to TRBJ2-7; 7 nucleotides agree with TRBD1. The CDR3 runs 13 residues. V was clipped by 5 bases and J by 4 bases; unmatched bases: 5. Germline V gene lookup returns CDR1 MDHEN and CDR2 SYDVKM. CDR3 nucleotides: TGTGCCAGCAGTCCCGGGACAGTTTACGAGCAGTACTTC. Residues: CASSPGTVYEQYF.

This chain connects TRBV13 to TRBJ2-7; 10 bases are a match to TRBD2. The CDR3 totals 14 residues. Germline V CDR1 and CDR2: PRHDT, FYEKMQ (reference sequence). Trimming at V came to 2 bases and at J to 7 bases, leaving 5 bases not matched to a gene. The DNA of the CDR3 is TGTGCCAGCAGCTTACAACTAGCGGGACCGGAGCAGTACTTC. Translated, it gives CASSLQLAGPEQYF.

This chain connects TRBV6-4 to TRBJ2-7, with a tentative D call TRBD2 (5 bases). V was cut by 4 bases and J by 3 bases, with 13 bases left in between. This CDR3 is built from 14 residues. Germline lookup yields CDR1 MRHNA and CDR2 SNTAGT. The CDR3 region has the DNA TGTGCCAGCAGTGTGGAGCACGGAGGCTACGAGCAGTACTTC. As protein: CASSVEHGGYEQYF.

This sequence joins TRBV11-2 and TRBJ2-2; D ambiguous. From germline, CDR1 is SGHAT and CDR2 FQNNGV. The CDR3 is 15 amino acids. V was pared by 6 bases and J by 6 bases, with 17 bases between. CDR3 nucleotide sequence: TGTGCCAGCAGTTACCCCTCGGCCATTTCCGGGGAGCTGTTTTTT. The encoded protein is CASSYPSAISGELFF.

This chain links TRBV27 with TRBJ2-1; D remains unclear. From germline, CDR1 is MNHEY and CDR2 SMNVEV (reference sequence). CDR3 length: 14 amino acids. The V end was cut by 2 bases, the J end by 4 bases, with 9 bases between. The CDR3 nucleotides read TGTGCCAGCAGTTTAGGTTCAGGTTACAATGAGCAGTTCTTC. Translated: CASSLGSGYNEQFF.

The rearrangement joins TRBV5-6 to TRBJ2-7, with D unclear. The CDR3 contains 12 residues. V was trimmed by 8 bases and J by 7 bases, leaving 16 bases between them. CDR1 and CDR2 (germline): SGHDT, YYEEEE. The CDR3 is CASTLGSLEQYF. In DNA, the CDR3 is TGTGCCAGTACCCTGGGATCCCTGGAGCAGTACTTC. Filled out from reference TRBV5-6 and TRBJ2-7, the complete variable domain reads DAGVTQSPTHLIKTRGQQVTLRCSPKSGHDTVSWYQQALGQGPQFIFQYYEEEERQRGNFPDRFSGHQFPNYSSELNVNALLLGDSALYLCASTLGSLEQYFGPGTRLTVT.

The J gene is TRBJ2-7, the V gene TRBV19; D not certain. The germline V and J ends were trimmed by 0 bases and 3 bases, with 6 bases remaining between them. CDR1 is LNHDA and CDR2 is SQIVND in the germline V gene (reference sequence). CDR3 length equals 13 residues. CDR3 residues: CASSIELGYEQYF. In DNA form, the CDR3 reads TGTGCCAGTAGTATAGAGCTGGGCTACGAGCAGTACTTC.

This clone appeared a few times. V gene TRBV19 combines with J gene TRBJ2-1, with D possibly matching TRBD2 (6 bases). CDR1 is LNHDA, CDR2 SQIVND, per germline (reference sequence). Trimming pared 4 bases from V and 8 bases from J, leaving 12 bases between. The CDR3 sequence is 13 residues long. Here the CDR3 reads CASSTGTGYEQFF. In nucleotides, the CDR3 is TGTGCCAGTAGTACCGGGACTGGTTATGAGCAGTTCTTC.

The rearrangement links TRBV11-2 to TRBJ2-7, with D possibly TRBD2 on 5 matching bases. Germline-derived CDR1 and CDR2 are SGHAT and FQNNGV. The length of the CDR3 is 15 residues. Trimming cost V 1 base and J 4 bases, with 14 bases left between them. The CDR3 loop reads CASSLGAGLAYEQYF. The DNA for the CDR3 is TGTGCCAGCAGCTTAGGGGCAGGACTCGCGTACGAGCAGTACTTC.

The chain recombines TRBV27 with TRBJ2-5, with 7 bases aligning to TRBD1. Trimming cost V 5 bases and J 5 bases; bases outside gene matches: 11. This CDR3 is built from 15 residues. The germline gives CDR1 MNHEY, CDR2 SMNVEV (reference sequence). The CDR3 here is CASSALQGRWETQYF. In nucleotides, the CDR3 is TGTGCCAGCAGTGCGCTACAGGGGCGGTGGGAGACCCAGTACTTC.

The chain links TRBV5-5 to TRBJ2-5; tentatively, D is TRBD1 (6 bases). V shed 7 bases and J shed 4 bases, with 17 bases lying between them. The CDR3 loop spans 14 amino acids. From germline, CDR1 is SGHKS and CDR2 YYEKEE (reference sequence). DNA for the CDR3: TGTGCCAGCGAGGGGGTATATAGAATAGAGACCCAGTACTTC. Its protein product is CASEGVYRIETQYF.

The chain is built from TRBV29-1 and TRBJ2-1; 9 bases agree with TRBD2. Germline loops: CDR1 SQVTM, CDR2 ANQGSEA. The CDR3 totals 14 residues. Unmatched junction bases numbered 7, after V lost 0 bases and J lost 10 bases. The CDR3 region is CSVEEGLAAQEQFF. CDR3 in DNA: TGCAGCGTTGAAGAGGGACTAGCTGCCCAAGAGCAGTTCTTC.

CDR3 DNA: TGTGCCAGCAGCTTGGAAACGAACACCGGGGAGCTGTTTTTT. Its translation: CASSLETNTGELFF. J is TRBJ2-2 and V is TRBV5-4; D is ambiguous. The CDR3 totals 14 residues. The V and J ends lost 0 bases and 0 bases respectively, with 3 bases between them. CDR1 and CDR2 (germline): SGHNT, YYREEE (reference sequence).

This clone was seen a handful of times. This chain uses TRBV19 with TRBJ2-1; 7 bases fit TRBD1. With V trimmed by 3 bases and J by 4 bases, 15 bases remained unmatched. CDR3 size: 18 residues. The germline V gene encodes CDR1 LNHDA and CDR2 SQIVND (reference sequence). CDR3 region: CASSISWAGTDDYNEQFF. For the CDR3, the DNA is TGTGCCAGTAGTATTTCGTGGGCCGGGACAGACGATTACAATGAGCAGTTCTTC. Full variable domain (remainder filled in from reference TRBV19 and TRBJ2-1): DGGITQSPKYLFRKEGQNVTLSCEQNLNHDAMYWYRQDPGQGLRLIYYSQIVNDFQKGDIAEGYSVSREKKESFPLTVTSAQKNPTAFYLCASSISWAGTDDYNEQFFGPGTRLTVL.